Shown below are 10 T cell receptor beta chains from a single sample sequenced in a study of early T cells in non-severe SARS-CoV-2 infection. TCRdb re-called the 5' RACE reads with MiXCR, one entry per CDR3 protein. The table shows under 60,000 distinct CDR3 sequences, with roughly 5.3% occurring only once. Sequenced sample: whole blood. The receptors here all came from an adult who was a healthcare worker with PCR-confirmed SARS-CoV-2 infection or an uninfected control (not recorded which).

This clonotype was detected many times. The V call is TRBV7-9, the J call TRBJ1-4, with a weak D call TRBD1 (5 bases). From germline, CDR1 is SEHNR and CDR2 FQNEAQ (reference sequence). CDR3 length: 14 amino acids. Deletions cut 3 bases from V and 8 bases from J, with 13 bases between. CDR3 sequence reads: CASSFPTVGEKLFF. The CDR3 nucleotides are TGTGCCAGCAGCTTCCCGACAGTGGGGGAAAAACTGTTTTTT.

This clonotype was observed at least ten times. The CDR3 reads CASSPAGADYGYTF. CDR3 sequence (DNA): TGTGCCAGCTCACCCGCCGGGGCGGACTATGGCTACACCTTC. The rearrangement links TRBV18 to TRBJ1-2; tentatively, D is TRBD1 (5 bases). The CDR3 contains 14 residues. CDR1 is KGHSH and CDR2 is LQKENI in the germline V gene. Trimming removed 3 bases from V and 3 bases from J, with 11 bases in between.

This clonotype was observed at least ten times. V gene TRBV20-1 combines with J gene TRBJ2-6, with D possibly TRBD1 on 6 matching bases. Deletions cut 5 bases from V and 2 bases from J, with 16 bases between. Germline V gives CDR1 DFQATT, CDR2 SNEGSKA (reference sequence). The CDR3 sequence is 16 residues long. CDR3 residues: CSALDRLSPGANVLTF. Written as DNA, the CDR3 is TGCAGTGCTCTCGACAGGCTATCACCTGGGGCCAACGTCCTGACTTTC.

The chain employs TRBV6-1 and TRBJ2-7; 8 bases align to TRBD2. The germline V gene has CDR1 MNHNS and CDR2 SASEGT. This CDR3 is built from 11 residues. CDR3 DNA sequence: TGTGTCCTCGGGGGGGCCTACGAGCAGTACTTC. This encodes CVLGGAYEQYF.

Many counts were recorded for this clonotype. This chain uses TRBV2 with TRBJ1-1; a weak D match, TRBD1 (6 bases). Germline-derived CDR1 and CDR2 are SNHLY and FYNNEI. The CDR3 is made up of 14 amino acids. Trimming removed 4 bases from V and 1 base from J, with 10 bases in between. In DNA, the CDR3 is TGTGCCAGCAGTGGAGGCAGGGGGAACACTGAAGCTTTCTTT. It translates to CASSGGRGNTEAFF.

This clonotype has ten or more counts. This sequence joins TRBV27 and TRBJ1-2; 7 nucleotides line up with TRBD1. The CDR3 extends over 13 amino acids. The V gene's germline CDR1 is MNHEY and CDR2 SMNVEV (reference sequence). V shed 7 bases and J 7 bases; nucleotides not matched to a gene: 9. CDR3 loop: CASKDRERSGYTF. CDR3 sequence (DNA): TGTGCCAGCAAAGACAGGGAGAGGAGTGGCTACACCTTC.

This clonotype was seen repeatedly, ten times or more. The J gene is TRBJ2-1, the V gene TRBV19, with 9 bases lining up with TRBD1. The length of the CDR3 is 15 residues. Germline CDR1 reads LNHDA; CDR2 reads SQIVND (reference sequence). V trimming: 6 bases; J trimming: 6 bases; junction bases outside the gene matches: 9. The CDR3 loop is CASSGARDRVNEQFF. The CDR3 DNA reads TGTGCCAGTAGCGGGGCCCGGGACAGGGTCAATGAGCAGTTCTTC.

The sample holds a few counts of this clonotype. J is TRBJ2-7 and V is TRBV27; 7 nucleotides line up with TRBD1. This CDR3 spans 11 amino acids. V lost 6 bases to trimming and J lost 6 bases; unmatched junction nucleotides: 2. Germline V gene sequence: CDR1 MNHEY, CDR2 SMNVEV (reference sequence). The chain's CDR3 is CASRNRGEQYF. The DNA for the CDR3 is TGTGCCAGCAGAAACAGGGGCGAGCAGTACTTC.

The chain recombines TRBV30 with TRBJ2-3, with D perhaps TRBD1 (5 bases). The CDR3 totals 13 residues. Germline V gene data show CDR1 as GTSNPN and CDR2 as SVGIG (reference sequence). V lost 1 base and J lost 6, with 11 bases in between. CDR3 region: CAWSGATADTQYF. CDR3 DNA: TGTGCCTGGAGTGGGGCGACAGCGGATACGCAGTATTTT.

This clonotype has more than one count but fewer than ten. A read error may account for a junction end that differs from germline. The V and J genes are TRBV15 and TRBJ2-3; weak D call: TRBD2 (6 bases). Looked up from germline, CDR1 is LNHNV and CDR2 is YYDKDF (reference sequence). CDR3 length: 16 residues. This CDR3 is CATSREGGASTDTQYF. CDR3 DNA: TGTGCCACCAGCAGAGAGGGCGGGGCTAGCACGGATACGCAGTATTTT.